This T cell receptor beta chain was sequenced during a study of beta chain features in type 1 diabetes. General study points: Patients' naive, central memory and Treg TCRB repertoires seemed closer to one another than those of healthy donors.

The collection from each donor was one heparinised blood draw averaging roughly 100 mL. Via CD45RO/CCR7/CD25/CD127/CD95/CD27, cells of the CD4+ naive, central memory, regulatory and stem cell-like memory subsets were sorted. CDR1 and CDR2 (germline): SNHLY, FYNNEI. CDR3 length: 14 residues. The V end lost 5 bases, the J end lost 6 bases, and 15 bases lay between the germline ends. This clone has a handful of counts. Antigen: not known. Expressed TCRB transcripts were sequenced because the isolated RNA had all been reverse transcribed beforehand. Profiled with immunoSEQ multiplex PCR; TCRdb holds only in-frame clones, not every one. The repertoire holds roughly 380,000 clones, around 19% seen once, with under 0.05% in the top ten.

This chain connects TRBV2 to TRBJ2-3, with D uncertain. This sequence originates from a woman between 18 and 29 years old in good health. Sequenced input: naive CD4+ T cells from blood. The CDR3 region is CASSLRLALDTQYF. The CDR3 nucleotides are TGTGCCAGCAGTCTCAGATTAGCTCTCGATACGCAGTATTTT.